Included here is one T cell receptor (beta chain) sequence, with context. Its target is unknown. Some clones are missing from TCRdb's copy, which holds only in-frame ones; the method was immunoSEQ multiplex PCR. This sample has some 200,000 clones, with roughly 90% found just once. The CDR3 has 15 amino acids. The ends were cut back, 10 bases at V and 8 bases at J, with 24 bases in the middle. From germline, CDR1 is MDHEN and CDR2 SYDVKM. The sample belongs to a study of T cell responses to AZD1222 COVID-19 vaccine. Study observations and caveats: In all cases, repertoires were sampled only after the peak T cell response. CD4 TCRs linked to vaccination spanned spike, dominating at 160-218 and 743-854.

The sequence was obtained from an adult who received the AZD1222 COVID-19 vaccine. The chain couples TRBV28 to TRBJ1-5, with a tentative D call TRBD1 (5 bases). The input for sequencing was peripheral blood, taken 28 days after the second AZD1222 dose. The CDR3 loop is CAIGKASRAREPQHF. The DNA of the CDR3 is TGTGCCATCGGTAAAGCCTCCAGGGCCCGAGAGCCCCAGCATTTT.